This T cell receptor beta chain was sequenced during a study of cytomegalovirus exposure and HLA in healthy donors. Overall study: A previous analysis identified approximately 110 million unique TCR beta sequences derived from some 170 million T cells.

This clone was recorded once. It was with 60 Vbeta and 13 Jbeta primers that the PCR ran. This table comes from immunoSEQ multiplex PCR, and its TCRdb copy is limited to in-frame clones, with some not included. Of 80,000 to 95,000 clones in the sample, 75% to 85% were seen once. V was pared by 3 bases and J by 2 bases, with 11 bases between. CDR3 size: 14 residues. CDR1 SGHTA and CDR2 FQGNSA come from the germline V gene. This TCR came from a woman aged 40 to 49 in good health and CMV-seropositive. The sequenced material came from PBMCs. V usage is TRBV7-2 and J usage is TRBJ2-7; no clear D. CDR3 region: CASSLTSGTYEQYF. The CDR3 nucleotides read TGTGCCAGCAGCTTGACTTCCGGTACCTACGAGCAGTACTTC.